This paragraph reports one T cell receptor beta chain. Germline CDR1 and CDR2: WNHNN and SYGVQD (reference sequence). CDR3 length equals 15 residues. The junction had 6 bases not matched to a gene; V was cut back by 4 bases and J by 4 bases. This sample stems from a study of radiation and T cells in renal cell carcinoma. Assay: immunoSEQ multiplex PCR; the TCRdb copy retains only in-frame clones and omits some. Among 70,000 to 80,000 clones listed, 80% to 90% were seen once. The time point here: blood 2 weeks post-SBRT. Treatment in this sample: 15 Gy SBRT to primary tumor, nephrectomy 4 weeks later. Sequenced here: blood, sampled from a patient whose treatment included radiotherapy and nephrectomy. The rearrangement links TRBV10-1 to TRBJ2-5, with 10 bases identical to TRBD1. This clonotype was sampled from a woman between 50 and 59 years old with renal cell carcinoma. The CDR3 protein is CASSAGTGVLETQYF. Written as DNA, the CDR3 is TGCGCCAGCAGTGCCGGGACAGGGGTATTAGAGACCCAGTACTTC.